The rows below give T cell receptor beta chains drawn from one sample of a study of T cell responses to AZD1222 COVID-19 vaccine. This table comes from immunoSEQ multiplex PCR, and its TCRdb copy is limited to in-frame clones, with some not included. The table has some 79,000 clones, 60% to 85% seen once. The specimen comprised peripheral blood, sampled 28 days after the second AZD1222 dose. Source of these receptors: an adult who received the AZD1222 COVID-19 vaccine. The CDR3 runs from the conserved cysteine through the conserved F or W. The D gene is left open where the match is weak. Size values are once, few and many counts, or a class for expanded clones, and some rows have none.

abundance: -; d_gene: -; j_gene: TRBJ2-1; v_gene: TRBV9; CDR3aa: CASSVFNRADSYNEQFF; CDR3nt: TGTGCCAGCAGCGTTTTTAATCGGGCAGACTCCTACAATGAGCAGTTCTTC
abundance: -; d_gene: TRBD2; j_gene: TRBJ2-2; v_gene: TRBV5-1; CDR3aa: CASSLRRTSGSRGSTGELFF; CDR3nt: TGCGCCAGCAGCCTACGACGGACTAGCGGGTCACGCGGGAGCACCGGGGAGCTGTTTTTT
abundance: -; d_gene: -; j_gene: TRBJ2-1; v_gene: TRBV5-1; CDR3aa: CASSFNSNSYNEQFF; CDR3nt: TGCGCCAGCAGCTTCAACTCGAACTCCTACAATGAGCAGTTCTTC
abundance: -; d_gene: -; j_gene: TRBJ2-5; v_gene: TRBV30; CDR3aa: CAWKAVQETQYF; CDR3nt: TGTGCCTGGAAGGCAGTACAAGAGACCCAGTACTTC
abundance: -; d_gene: -; j_gene: TRBJ2-3; v_gene: TRBV29-1; CDR3aa: CSVEGDHRVDTQYF; CDR3nt: TGCAGCGTTGAAGGCGACCACCGGGTAGATACGCAGTATTTT
abundance: -; d_gene: -; j_gene: TRBJ2-7; v_gene: TRBV27; CDR3aa: CASRLTGREQYF; CDR3nt: TGTGCCAGCAGGCTGACAGGGAGGGAGCAGTACTTC
abundance: -; d_gene: -; j_gene: TRBJ2-6; v_gene: TRBV27; CDR3aa: CASPPGPAISGANVLTF; CDR3nt: TGTGCCAGTCCTCCGGGACCGGCGATCTCTGGGGCCAACGTCCTGACTTTC
abundance: -; d_gene: -; j_gene: TRBJ2-1; v_gene: TRBV6-1; CDR3aa: CASSEDGGGEQFF; CDR3nt: TGTGCCAGCAGTGAAGACGGGGGAGGTGAGCAGTTCTTC
abundance: -; d_gene: TRBD2; j_gene: TRBJ2-4; v_gene: TRBV19; CDR3aa: CASSIREGNIQYF; CDR3nt: TGTGCCAGTAGTATAAGGGAGGGTAACATTCAGTACTTC
abundance: -; d_gene: TRBD2; j_gene: TRBJ2-3; v_gene: TRBV7-2; CDR3aa: CASSLATSGGTDTQYF; CDR3nt: TGTGCCAGCAGCTTAGCGACTAGCGGGGGCACAGATACGCAGTATTTT
abundance: -; d_gene: -; j_gene: TRBJ2-7; v_gene: TRBV7-2; CDR3aa: CASSFGGNPYEQYF; CDR3nt: TGTGCCAGCAGCTTTGGAGGAAACCCATACGAGCAGTACTTC
abundance: few; d_gene: -; j_gene: TRBJ1-4; v_gene: TRBV9; CDR3aa: CASSVSTEGKLFF; CDR3nt: TGTGCCAGCAGCGTGAGCACAGAGGGAAAACTGTTTTTT
abundance: -; d_gene: TRBD1; j_gene: TRBJ1-4; v_gene: TRBV3-1/TRBV3-2; CDR3aa: CASSQTGTGLFF; CDR3nt: TGTGCCAGCAGCCAGACGGGGACAGGTCTGTTTTTT
abundance: once; d_gene: TRBD1; j_gene: TRBJ1-6; v_gene: TRBV28; CDR3aa: CASSLTGGGRNSPLHF; CDR3nt: TGTGCCAGCAGTCTCACAGGGGGCGGTCGAAATTCACCCCTCCACTTT
abundance: -; d_gene: -; j_gene: TRBJ2-3; v_gene: TRBV30; CDR3aa: CAWSAGPDTQYF; CDR3nt: TGTGCCTGGAGTGCAGGCCCAGATACGCAGTATTTT
abundance: -; d_gene: TRBD1; j_gene: TRBJ2-7; v_gene: TRBV18; CDR3aa: CASSDRDRDYEQYF; CDR3nt: TGTGCCAGCTCAGACCGGGACAGAGATTACGAGCAGTACTTC
abundance: -; d_gene: -; j_gene: TRBJ2-7; v_gene: TRBV7-2; CDR3aa: CASSRAGHEQYF; CDR3nt: TGTGCCAGCAGTCGTGCAGGCCACGAGCAGTACTTC
abundance: once; d_gene: TRBD2; j_gene: TRBJ2-3; v_gene: TRBV28; CDR3aa: CASSPILAGITDTQYF; CDR3nt: TGTGCCAGCAGCCCAATACTAGCGGGCATCACAGATACGCAGTATTTT
abundance: few; d_gene: -; j_gene: TRBJ1-4; v_gene: TRBV15; CDR3aa: CATAGYRSGASINEKLFF; CDR3nt: TGTGCCACCGCTGGGTATAGGAGTGGGGCCTCCATTAATGAAAAACTGTTTTTT
abundance: few; d_gene: TRBD2; j_gene: TRBJ2-7; v_gene: TRBV7-8; CDR3aa: CASSISGRGEQYF; CDR3nt: TGTGCCAGCAGCATTAGCGGGAGAGGCGAGCAGTACTTC
abundance: once; d_gene: -; j_gene: TRBJ2-2; v_gene: TRBV18; CDR3aa: CASSPTDALTGELFF; CDR3nt: TGTGCCAGCTCACCTACGGACGCCCTCACCGGGGAGCTGTTTTTT
abundance: -; d_gene: -; j_gene: TRBJ1-6; v_gene: TRBV18; CDR3aa: CASQSGSNSPLHF; CDR3nt: TGTGCCAGCCAGTCGGGCTCCAATTCACCCCTCCACTTT
abundance: -; d_gene: -; j_gene: TRBJ2-5; v_gene: TRBV18; CDR3aa: CASSAARGQETQYF; CDR3nt: TGTGCCAGCTCAGCCGCTAGGGGCCAAGAGACCCAGTACTTC
abundance: many; d_gene: -; j_gene: TRBJ1-5; v_gene: TRBV4-1; CDR3aa: CASSQEQGINQPQHF; CDR3nt: TGCGCCAGCAGCCAGGAACAGGGAATCAATCAGCCCCAGCATTTT
abundance: few; d_gene: -; j_gene: TRBJ2-3; v_gene: TRBV28; CDR3aa: CASSLKGEVTDTQYF; CDR3nt: TGTGCCAGCAGTTTAAAGGGGGAGGTCACAGATACGCAGTATTTT